Listed here are 10 T cell receptor beta chains from one sample, sequenced in a study of T cell clonotyping in hematopoietic cell transplantation. Assay used: immunoSEQ multiplex PCR; TCRdb lists only in-frame clones, some missing. The repertoire holds 6,000 to 6,500 clones, with around 32% as singletons. This sample comprised peripheral blood mononuclear cells, obtained 30 days after allogeneic stem cell transplant. These TCRs come from a female patient aged 50-59 years who had an allogeneic stem cell transplant from an unrelated donor, so the T cells may come from the graft donor. Some clones in this sample may be carry-over from other donors' samples.

This clone appeared a few times. This sequence joins TRBV6-1 and TRBJ1-2, with D unresolved. The ends were cut back, 4 bases at V and 4 bases at J, with 4 bases in the middle. The CDR3 contains 11 residues. Looked up from germline, CDR1 is MNHNS and CDR2 is SASEGT. CDR3 nucleotide sequence: TGTGCCAGCAGTGTCATCTATGGCTACACCTTC. Protein product: CASSVIYGYTF.

This clone has just a few counts. The chain combines TRBV30 with TRBJ1-2, with 8 nucleotides matching TRBD1. The CDR3 contains 13 residues. CDR1 and CDR2 (germline): GTSNPN, SVGIG (reference sequence). J gave up 2 bases and V 1 base, and 0 bases lay outside the gene matches. CDR3 in amino acids: CAWSGQGNYGYTF. CDR3 DNA sequence: TGTGCCTGGAGTGGACAGGGGAACTATGGCTACACCTTC.

This clone was observed a handful of times. This chain joins TRBV5-6 and TRBJ2-5, with TRBD2 matching 7 bases. The J call may not be correct, given that the DNA end is closer to TRBJ2-7. The CDR3 has 14 residues. Germline CDR1 and CDR2: SGHDT and YYEEEE. CDR3 amino acids: CASSWEGGPYEQYF. In nucleotides, the CDR3 is TGTGCCAGCAGCTGGGAGGGAGGCCCCTACGAGCAGTACTTC.

This clone was found a few times. The chain has TRBV7-6 and TRBJ1-1; TRBD1 might be the D (6 bases). The CDR3 covers 16 residues. V shed 5 bases and J shed 0 bases, with 16 bases lying between them. Germline CDR1 reads SGHVS; CDR2 reads FNYEAQ. The CDR3 here is CASSPPLTGMNTEAFF. In nucleotides, the CDR3 is TGTGCCAGCAGCCCCCCCCTCACAGGGATGAACACTGAAGCTTTCTTT.

This clone was counted only a few times. This sequence joins TRBV2 and TRBJ2-5, with D possibly TRBD1 on 5 matching bases. The CDR3 extends over 12 amino acids. Trimming took 6 bases from V and 1 from J, leaving 6 bases between them. Germline V gene lookup returns CDR1 SNHLY and CDR2 FYNNEI. The CDR3 nucleotides are TGTGCCAGCAGCGACAGCCAAGAGACCCAGTACTTC. This gives the protein CASSDSQETQYF.

The genes are TRBV6-6 and TRBJ2-7; 11 bases fit TRBD2. Germline CDR1 MNHNY, CDR2 SVGAGI (reference sequence). The CDR3 length is 13 residues. V dropped 11 bases and J dropped 7; count of bases not matched to a gene: 10. DNA of the CDR3: TGTGCCGCATCACCTAGCGGGAGGTATGAGCAGTACTTC. Translated, it gives CAASPSGRYEQYF.

In this sample, this clone turned up a few times. J is TRBJ1-2 and V is TRBV30, with D unclear. This CDR3 has 11 amino acids. Germline V gene sequence: CDR1 GTSNPN, CDR2 SVGIG (reference sequence). Trimming shortened V by 5 bases and J by 6 bases, and 10 bases separated the two germline ends. This chain's CDR3 is CAWALRDGYTF. In nucleotides, the CDR3 is TGTGCCTGGGCCTTAAGGGATGGCTACACCTTC.

This chain connects TRBV6-6 to TRBJ1-1; D perhaps matches TRBD1 (5 bases). Deletions cut 6 bases from V and 1 base from J, with 9 bases between. CDR1 and CDR2 (germline): MNHNY, SVGAGI (reference sequence). There are 13 residues in the CDR3. The CDR3 region is CASRAGQNTEAFF. DNA of the CDR3: TGTGCCAGCAGGGCAGGACAGAACACTGAAGCTTTCTTT.

The chain carries TRBV30 and TRBJ1-5; possibly TRBD1 for D (6 bases). Germline V CDR1 and CDR2: GTSNPN, SVGIG (reference sequence). The CDR3 runs to 13 residues. V shed 3 bases and J shed 6 bases, with 12 bases lying between them. The DNA for the CDR3 is TGTGCCTGGAGCAGGGGCGAGGGTCAGCCCCAGCATTTT. This gives the protein CAWSRGEGQPQHF.

This chain connects TRBV30 to TRBJ2-7; 9 nucleotides agree with TRBD1. From germline, CDR1 is GTSNPN and CDR2 SVGIG (reference sequence). This CDR3 comprises 14 residues. J was trimmed by 1 base and V by 0 bases; bases with no gene match: 1. The CDR3 protein is CAWSVGQGSYEQYF. CDR3 sequence (DNA): TGTGCCTGGAGTGTCGGACAGGGGTCCTACGAGCAGTACTTC.